These T cell receptor beta chains were read from a single sample in a study of T cell repertoires in cytomegalovirus infection. From the reads, TCRdb called clonotypes with MiXCR, one entry per CDR3 protein. The sample gives approximately 990,000 distinct CDR3 sequences, around a third of which show up once; roughly an eighth is in the top ten. Antigen specificity for these receptors is unknown. Sequenced material: cultured CD8+ T cells from PBMCs, taken from culture after CMV antigen stimulation. Receptors were obtained from a human donor in good health (CMV status not recorded). Some clones in this sample may be carry-over from other donors' samples. CDR3s include the opening cysteine and the closing phenylalanine or tryptophan. A D gene is named only where the DNA matches it firmly. Clone size is given for some rows only: seen once, a few or many times, or a class if the clone is expanded.

clone size: -
J gene: TRBJ2-4
D gene: -
V gene: TRBV19
CDR3 protein: CASSMQGPAKNIQYF
CDR3 DNA: TGTGCCAGTAGTATGCAGGGGCCCGCCAAAAACATTCAGTACTTC

clone size: -
J gene: TRBJ1-6
D gene: -
V gene: TRBV20-1
CDR3 protein: CSAPRLGDLHF
CDR3 DNA: TGCAGTGCTCCCCGCCTGGGGGACCTCCACTTT

clone size: few
J gene: TRBJ2-5
D gene: -
V gene: TRBV28
CDR3 protein: CASGYLWSLETQYF
CDR3 DNA: TGTGCCAGCGGATACCTCTGGTCTCTGGAGACCCAGTACTTC

clone size: many
J gene: TRBJ2-3
D gene: TRBD2
V gene: TRBV7-8
CDR3 protein: CASSLSGGHADTQYF
CDR3 DNA: TGTGCCAGCAGCCTTAGCGGGGGGCACGCAGATACGCAGTATTTT

clone size: few
J gene: TRBJ1-2
D gene: -
V gene: TRBV12-3/TRBV12-4
CDR3 protein: CASSSQGRNYGYTF
CDR3 DNA: TGTGCCAGCAGTTCACAGGGCCGGAACTATGGCTACACCTTC

clone size: -
J gene: TRBJ2-2
D gene: -
V gene: TRBV4-1
CDR3 protein: CASSLQEAPATGELFF
CDR3 DNA: TGCGCCAGCAGCCTCCAAGAGGCCCCAGCGACCGGGGAGCTGTTTTTT

clone size: -
J gene: TRBJ2-5
D gene: TRBD1
V gene: TRBV2
CDR3 protein: CASRGTGDSGETQYF
CDR3 DNA: TGTGCCAGCAGGGGGACAGGGGATTCGGGAGAGACCCAGTACTTC

clone size: few
J gene: TRBJ2-1
D gene: TRBD2
V gene: TRBV7-6
CDR3 protein: CASGGAGGHQNNEQFF
CDR3 DNA: TGTGCCAGCGGTGGGGCGGGGGGCCACCAAAACAATGAGCAGTTCTTC

clone size: few
J gene: TRBJ2-3
D gene: -
V gene: TRBV5-1
CDR3 protein: CASSLSSGETDTQYF
CDR3 DNA: TGCGCCAGCAGCTTGAGTTCAGGGGAGACAGATACGCAGTATTTT

clone size: few
J gene: TRBJ1-2
D gene: TRBD1
V gene: TRBV5-1
CDR3 protein: CASSTEGQGRHGYTF
CDR3 DNA: TGCGCCAGCAGCACGGAGGGACAGGGACGTCATGGCTACACCTTC

clone size: many
J gene: TRBJ2-5
D gene: -
V gene: TRBV7-9
CDR3 protein: CASSDGQQETQYF
CDR3 DNA: TGTGCCAGCAGCGACGGACAGCAAGAGACCCAGTACTTC

clone size: few
J gene: TRBJ1-3
D gene: -
V gene: TRBV12-3/TRBV12-4
CDR3 protein: CASSFWSGLIYF
CDR3 DNA: TGTGCCAGCAGTTTCTGGTCCGGCCTTATTTATTTT

clone size: few
J gene: TRBJ1-2
D gene: TRBD1
V gene: TRBV20-1
CDR3 protein: CSARLARDRDLRGYTF
CDR3 DNA: TGCAGTGCTAGACTCGCCCGGGACAGGGATTTACGTGGCTACACCTTC

clone size: -
J gene: TRBJ2-1
D gene: TRBD1
V gene: TRBV5-4
CDR3 protein: CASSSRPTGPSGNEQFF
CDR3 DNA: TGTGCCAGCAGCTCCCGACCGACAGGGCCCTCAGGCAATGAGCAGTTCTTC

clone size: -
J gene: TRBJ1-2
D gene: -
V gene: TRBV19
CDR3 protein: CASSSYHFYGYTF
CDR3 DNA: TGTGCCAGTAGTTCGTATCACTTCTATGGCTACACCTTC

clone size: few
J gene: TRBJ1-2
D gene: -
V gene: TRBV12-3/TRBV12-4
CDR3 protein: CASSMGANYGYTF
CDR3 DNA: TGTGCCAGCAGCATGGGGGCGAACTATGGCTACACCTTC

clone size: -
J gene: TRBJ2-5
D gene: -
V gene: TRBV6-1
CDR3 protein: CASSVSPRVRVQYF
CDR3 DNA: TGTGCCAGCAGTGTCTCCCCCAGGGTTCGAGTCCAGTACTTC

clone size: -
J gene: TRBJ1-2
D gene: -
V gene: TRBV15
CDR3 protein: CATSSRTGAAVGYTF
CDR3 DNA: TGTGCCACCAGCAGTAGGACGGGGGCAGCGGTTGGCTACACCTTC

clone size: -
J gene: TRBJ2-7
D gene: -
V gene: TRBV4-1
CDR3 protein: CASSQPGTSYEQYF
CDR3 DNA: TGCGCCAGCAGCCAACCCGGGACATCCTACGAGCAGTACTTC

clone size: few
J gene: TRBJ1-2
D gene: -
V gene: TRBV6-1
CDR3 protein: CAGDHRVVTDGYTF
CDR3 DNA: TGTGCCGGGGATCACAGGGTAGTTACGGATGGCTACACCTTC

clone size: few
J gene: TRBJ2-3
D gene: -
V gene: TRBV4-1
CDR3 protein: CASSQEAADASTDTQYF
CDR3 DNA: TGCGCCAGCAGCCAAGAAGCTGCGGACGCTAGCACAGATACGCAGTATTTT

clone size: -
J gene: TRBJ2-7
D gene: -
V gene: TRBV6-1
CDR3 protein: CASSVTGNFVYEQYF
CDR3 DNA: TGTGCCAGCAGTGTAACAGGGAATTTTGTCTACGAGCAGTACTTC

clone size: -
J gene: TRBJ2-3
D gene: -
V gene: TRBV4-1
CDR3 protein: CASSRVEGASDTQYF
CDR3 DNA: TGCGCCAGCAGCCGAGTGGAGGGGGCCTCAGATACGCAGTATTTT

clone size: many
J gene: TRBJ2-5
D gene: TRBD1
V gene: TRBV7-2
CDR3 protein: CASRLNRGLSQETQYF
CDR3 DNA: TGTGCCAGCAGACTAAACAGGGGGTTGTCCCAAGAGACCCAGTACTTC

clone size: -
J gene: TRBJ2-6
D gene: TRBD2
V gene: TRBV29-1
CDR3 protein: CSVQGLAGVSGANVLTF
CDR3 DNA: TGCAGCGTGCAGGGACTAGCGGGGGTCTCTGGGGCCAACGTCCTGACTTTC

clone size: many
J gene: TRBJ2-5
D gene: -
V gene: TRBV7-6
CDR3 protein: CASSPRGFAQETQYF
CDR3 DNA: TGTGCCAGCAGTCCGAGAGGTTTCGCCCAAGAGACCCAGTACTTC

clone size: few
J gene: TRBJ2-7
D gene: TRBD2
V gene: TRBV7-6
CDR3 protein: CASSSLTSGAPWIEQYF
CDR3 DNA: TGTGCCAGCAGCTCACTGACTAGCGGGGCTCCCTGGATTGAGCAGTACTTC

clone size: -
J gene: TRBJ2-3
D gene: TRBD2
V gene: TRBV2
CDR3 protein: CASRGGLAGDRISTDTQYF
CDR3 DNA: TGTGCCAGCAGAGGAGGACTAGCGGGGGACCGCATAAGCACAGATACGCAGTATTTT

clone size: -
J gene: TRBJ2-3
D gene: -
V gene: TRBV6-1
CDR3 protein: CASTHPQGGTDTQYF
CDR3 DNA: TGTGCCAGCACCCATCCACAGGGTGGCACAGATACGCAGTATTTT

clone size: -
J gene: TRBJ2-7
D gene: -
V gene: TRBV6-5
CDR3 protein: CASSYIMGSSYEQYF
CDR3 DNA: TGTGCCAGCAGTTACATAATGGGATCCTCCTACGAGCAGTACTTC

clone size: many
J gene: TRBJ2-5
D gene: -
V gene: TRBV7-8
CDR3 protein: CASSGDLRQETQYF
CDR3 DNA: TGTGCCAGCAGCGGGGACCTCCGCCAAGAGACCCAGTACTTC

clone size: -
J gene: TRBJ1-2
D gene: TRBD1
V gene: TRBV20-1
CDR3 protein: CSARDRWDRVRTNYGYTF
CDR3 DNA: TGCAGTGCTAGAGATAGGTGGGACAGGGTGCGGACTAACTATGGCTACACCTTC

clone size: few
J gene: TRBJ1-1
D gene: -
V gene: TRBV6-2/TRBV6-3
CDR3 protein: CATNLQVNTEAFF
CDR3 DNA: TGTGCCACCAATCTCCAGGTGAACACTGAAGCTTTCTTT

clone size: -
J gene: TRBJ1-2
D gene: -
V gene: TRBV2
CDR3 protein: CASSDLGRGFGYTF
CDR3 DNA: TGTGCCAGCAGTGACCTAGGCAGGGGATTCGGCTACACCTTC

clone size: -
J gene: TRBJ2-5
D gene: -
V gene: TRBV28
CDR3 protein: CASSLSGPGAQYF
CDR3 DNA: TGTGCCAGCAGTTTAAGCGGTCCAGGGGCCCAGTACTTC

clone size: -
J gene: TRBJ1-1
D gene: -
V gene: TRBV4-1
CDR3 protein: CASSQAGFHTEAFF
CDR3 DNA: TGCGCCAGCAGCCAAGCGGGGTTCCACACTGAAGCTTTCTTT

clone size: -
J gene: TRBJ2-2
D gene: -
V gene: TRBV6-6
CDR3 protein: CASTQGRVNTGELFF
CDR3 DNA: TGTGCCAGCACCCAGGGGAGGGTGAACACCGGGGAGCTGTTTTTT

clone size: -
J gene: TRBJ2-3
D gene: -
V gene: TRBV25-1
CDR3 protein: CASSELAEGGDTQYF
CDR3 DNA: TGTGCCAGCAGTGAATTAGCGGAGGGTGGAGATACGCAGTATTTT

clone size: few
J gene: TRBJ1-1
D gene: -
V gene: TRBV6-2/TRBV6-3
CDR3 protein: CASSFTTGTEAFF
CDR3 DNA: TGTGCCAGCAGTTTCACGACGGGCACTGAAGCTTTCTTT

clone size: few
J gene: TRBJ1-2
D gene: -
V gene: TRBV27
CDR3 protein: CASSLSGPQDGYTF
CDR3 DNA: TGTGCCAGCAGTTTATCCGGGCCCCAGGATGGCTACACCTTC

clone size: many
J gene: TRBJ2-6
D gene: -
V gene: TRBV7-8
CDR3 protein: CASSLAQGSGANVLTF
CDR3 DNA: TGTGCCAGCAGCTTAGCGCAGGGCTCTGGGGCCAACGTCCTGACTTTC

clone size: -
J gene: TRBJ1-2
D gene: -
V gene: TRBV6-1
CDR3 protein: CASSEALVDIYGYTF
CDR3 DNA: TGTGCCAGCAGTGAAGCGCTAGTAGACATCTATGGCTACACCTTC